The text below deals with one TCR beta chain. The antigen is not known. A much larger clonotype is one base distant, so this may be a read error. This record comes from a study of read filtering for tumor transcriptome and immune sequencing. Overall study findings and caveats: The CD138-negative fraction was mixed bone marrow immune cells, not pure T cells. Around 85% of IR-seq clonotypes had one read, totaling around 3.4% of reads; RNA-seq: 74.6% and 44.6%.

This library used roughly 430 ng RNA and molecular barcoded adaptors spanning alpha/delta and beta/gamma chains. TCRdb ran MiXCR on the reads and lists one entry per CDR3 protein. The table shows roughly 130,000 distinct CDR3 sequences, with roughly 13% occurring only once. Germline V gene lookup returns CDR1 KGHDR and CDR2 SFDVKD. The CDR3 extends over 15 amino acids. The sample taken for sequencing was a population of CD138-negative cells sorted from bone marrow. The chain employs TRBV24-1 and TRBJ1-1, with 8 positions matching TRBD1. The clonotype originates from a donor older than 35 with multiple myeloma. In DNA, the CDR3 is TGTGCCACCAGTGACGCCGGGACAGGAGACACTGAAGCTCTCTTT. This translates into CATSDAGTGDTEALF.